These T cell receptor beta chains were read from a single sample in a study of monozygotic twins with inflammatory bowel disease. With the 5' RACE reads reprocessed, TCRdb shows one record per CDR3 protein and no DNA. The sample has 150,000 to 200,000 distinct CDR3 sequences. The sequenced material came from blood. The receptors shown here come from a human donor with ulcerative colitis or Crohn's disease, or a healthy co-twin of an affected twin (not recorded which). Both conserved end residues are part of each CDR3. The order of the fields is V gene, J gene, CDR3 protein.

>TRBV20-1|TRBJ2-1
CSARDLAGGYNEQFF
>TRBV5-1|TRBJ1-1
CASSLIGTLNTEAFF
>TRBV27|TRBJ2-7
CASRRQGGYEQYF
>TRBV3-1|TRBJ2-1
CASSQVGAGRNEQFF
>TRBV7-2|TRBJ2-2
CASSPVRGRNTGELFF
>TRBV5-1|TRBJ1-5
CASSLDGSNQPQHF
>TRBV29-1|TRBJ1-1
CSAGQNTEAFF
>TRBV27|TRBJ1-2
CASSPEVATLNYGYTF
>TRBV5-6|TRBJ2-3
CASSLLLLSTDTQYF
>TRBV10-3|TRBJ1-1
CAIHETRQGGTEAFF
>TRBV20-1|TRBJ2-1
CSVPPAFSSYNEQFF
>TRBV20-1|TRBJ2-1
CSARPGNEQFF
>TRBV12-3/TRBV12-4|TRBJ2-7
CASSPELGAGEQYF
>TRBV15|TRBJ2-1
CATGPSGNNEQFF
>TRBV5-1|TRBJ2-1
CASSRDRGGNEQFF
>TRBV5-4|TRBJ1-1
CASSLAGLMNTEAFF
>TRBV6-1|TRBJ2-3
CASRISGGAVDTQYF
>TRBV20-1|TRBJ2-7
CSAVTEFGFREQYF
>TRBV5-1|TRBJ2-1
CASSLGSRSSYNEQFF
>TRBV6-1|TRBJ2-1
CASSRRLLADYNEQFF
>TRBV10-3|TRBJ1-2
CAISVDDYGYTF
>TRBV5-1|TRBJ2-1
CASSLVAQRSSYNEQFF
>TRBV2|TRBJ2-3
CASSTGLRTDTQYF